The text below deals with one T cell receptor (beta chain). The antigen is not known. TCR beta cDNA was reverse-transcribed from around 0.55 ug of total RNA. The reaction used a constant-region primer and ProtoScript II reverse transcriptase. For TCR beta, libraries were produced by three nested multiplex PCR rounds using slightly modified ARM-PCR. PCR rounds one and two used TRBV1-TRBV30 forward primers with a C-beta reverse primer for approximately 10 cycles each. TCRdb ran MiXCR on the multiplex PCR reads and lists one entry per CDR3 protein. The data show approximately 120,000 distinct CDR3 sequences, with roughly three fifths seen just once and approximately 8.9% held by the top ten. The V segment lost 4 bases and the J segment 0 bases; nucleotides outside the gene matches: 2. This CDR3 spans 15 amino acids. Germline V gene lookup returns CDR1 MNHEY and CDR2 SVGAGI. The data were obtained in a study of tumor-infiltrating lymphocytes in primary liver carcinoma. The overall study: The five patients, who were men and women, ranged in age from 30 to 69 years. Tissue type made little difference to sample yields of roughly 3.5 to 7.13 million productive TCRbeta reads. Findings and limits, study-wide: Compared with blood, tumor repertoires held significantly more in their top 250 clones.

Co-extraction of both nucleic acids (RNA and DNA) used roughly 18-32 mg of unsorted bulk tissue. Tumor samples uniformly had over 85% viable tumor cells. The gene calls are TRBV6-5 and TRBJ2-7; 11 bases map to TRBD2. Sequences were obtained from liver tumor tissue from sampling region 3. The subset was: tumor region T3, left-lateral pole. The sequence was collected from a woman in her sixties with primary liver carcinoma and hepatitis B virus infection. The CDR3 bases are TGTGCCAGCAGTTTAACTAGCGGGGGCTCCTACGAGCAGTACTTC. Its translation: CASSLTSGGSYEQYF.